A selection of T cell receptor beta chains follows, all from one sample in a study of a mutant IDH1 vaccine in newly diagnosed glioma. Using immunoSEQ multiplex PCR, the repertoire was profiled, and TCRdb retains in-frame clones only, with some absent. The table has tens of thousands of clones, approximately 84% seen once. These receptors lack a known antigen. Sequencing used PBMCs, obtained from a glioma patient whose treatment included an IDH1 peptide vaccine. These TCRs come from a young woman with glioma. Both conserved end residues are part of each CDR3. D genes are given only for firm matches. Clone size appears in some rows only: once, few, many, or a class for an expanded clone.

>TRBV4-1|.|TRBJ2-7|TRBD2
TGCGCCAGCAGCCATTCCCCGGGCCCTAGCGGGCTCTACGAGCAGTACTTC
CASSHSPGPSGLYEQYF
>TRBV6-5|.|TRBJ1-2|.
TGTGCCAGCAGTTACCGGGGCCTCTATGGCTACACCTTC
CASSYRGLYGYTF
>TRBV5-4|.|TRBJ2-1|.
TGTGCCAGCAGCTCTGGCAGCGAAATATACAATGAGCAGTTCTTC
CASSSGSEIYNEQFF
>TRBV5-4|.|TRBJ1-1|.
TGTGCCAGCAGCCCGGACAGCCCTAACACTGAAGCTTTCTTT
CASSPDSPNTEAFF
>TRBV7-2|.|TRBJ2-7|TRBD1
TGTGCCAGCAGCTTAGAGACAGGGGAAAAAAGCTCCTACGAGCAGTACTTC
CASSLETGEKSSYEQYF
>TRBV7-8|.|TRBJ2-2|TRBD1
TGTGCCAGCAGCTTCGGACAGGGGTCCGGGGAGCTGTTTTTT
CASSFGQGSGELFF
>TRBV7-2|.|TRBJ2-7|.
TGTGCCAGCAGCCCATTCGGATCCTCCTACGAGCAGTACTTC
CASSPFGSSYEQYF
>TRBV6-5|.|TRBJ2-1|TRBD1
TGTGCCAGCAGACCGGGACAGGGGGCTCGGGAGCAGTTCTTC
CASRPGQGAREQFF
>TRBV4-2|.|TRBJ2-7|TRBD2
TGTGCCAGCAGCCAAGTCCCACCCGGTGACTCTCGCGGGAGCCATTACTACGAGCAGTACTTC
CASSQVPPGDSRGSHYYEQYF
>TRBV28|.|TRBJ1-5|.
TGTGCCAGCAGTTTATGGGGATGGCGCAATCAGCCCCAGCATTTT
CASSLWGWRNQPQHF
>TRBV13|.|TRBJ1-3|TRBD1
TGTGCCAGCAGCCACCCAGTGACAGGGGGAAACACCATATATTTT
CASSHPVTGGNTIYF
>TRBV28|.|TRBJ1-2|.
TGTGCCAGCACCAGAGGGACGTCCCATGGCTACACCTTC
CASTRGTSHGYTF
>TRBV2|once|TRBJ1-3|TRBD1
TGTGCCAGCGGGGGACAGGGAACTGGAAACACCATATATTTT
CASGGQGTGNTIYF
>TRBV5-1|once|TRBJ1-2|TRBD1
TGCGCCAGCAGCGACCCCGGGACAGGGGCGGGAAACACCTTC
CASSDPGTGAGNTF
>TRBV4-2|.|TRBJ2-2|TRBD1
TGTGCCAGCAGCCACGTCGGCGGCCAGGGGGCAACCGGGGAGCTGTTTTTT
CASSHVGGQGATGELFF
>TRBV7-2|.|TRBJ2-7|TRBD2
TGTGCCAGCAGGGGGACTAGCGGGAGGGCCGATCCCTACGAGCAGTACTTC
CASRGTSGRADPYEQYF
>TRBV6-5|few|TRBJ2-7|.
TGTGCCAGCAGTTATGACAGACGTGTGGGGGAGCAGTACTTC
CASSYDRRVGEQYF
>TRBV5-1|.|TRBJ1-2|.
TGCGCCAGCAGCTTGGACAGTACAGCCTTCTATGGCTACACCTTC
CASSLDSTAFYGYTF
>TRBV4-1|.|TRBJ2-7|.
TGCGCCAGCAGCCAAGTTGGGTACGAGCAGTACTTC
CASSQVGYEQYF
>TRBV29-1|medium-sized|TRBJ2-4|.
TGCAGCGTTGATCCGCACGGGGACATTCAGTACTTC
CSVDPHGDIQYF
>TRBV4-2|.|TRBJ2-7|TRBD2
TGTGCCAGCAGCCAAGATCGACTAGCGGGAGTAGGGAACGAGCAGTACTTC
CASSQDRLAGVGNEQYF
>TRBV7-8|few|TRBJ1-2|TRBD1
TGTGCCAGCAGCCCGGGACAGGGGATAGGGGTCGGCTATGGCTACACCTTC
CASSPGQGIGVGYGYTF
>TRBV5-1|.|TRBJ2-7|.
TGCGCCAGCAGCTGGGACAAAGCCTACGAGCAGTACTTC
CASSWDKAYEQYF
>TRBV6-6|.|TRBJ1-2|TRBD1
TGTGCCAGCAGTCAGGGACAGGGGGTTAACTATGGCTACACCTTC
CASSQGQGVNYGYTF
>TRBV6-1|.|TRBJ1-1|TRBD1
TGTGCCAGCTTGAGACAGGGGACTGAAGCTTTCTTT
CASLRQGTEAFF
>TRBV18|.|TRBJ2-7|.
TGTGCCAGCTCACCGGAATCCAGCGCGGCCTACGAGCAGTACTTC
CASSPESSAAYEQYF
>TRBV7-8|few|TRBJ1-5|.
TGTGCCAGCAGCCAAGTCGGCCAGCCCCAGCATTTT
CASSQVGQPQHF
>TRBV6-5|medium-sized|TRBJ1-2|.
TGTGCCAGCAGTGGGACTAACTATGGCTACACCTTC
CASSGTNYGYTF
>TRBV2|.|TRBJ2-7|.
TGTGCCAGCAGTGAATGGCAGGTCAGCTCCTACGAGCAGTACTTC
CASSEWQVSSYEQYF
>TRBV13|once|TRBJ2-7|TRBD1
TGTGCCAGCAGCCAGCGACAGGGGTTTCACGAGCAGTACTTC
CASSQRQGFHEQYF
>TRBV5-1|.|TRBJ1-4|.
TGCGCCAGCAGCCGCGACAGTACTTCGACTGAAAAACTGTTTTTT
CASSRDSTSTEKLFF
>TRBV5-6|.|TRBJ2-7|.
TGTGCCAGCAGCTTGGTAGGAGGGCTATACGAGCAGTACTTC
CASSLVGGLYEQYF
>TRBV4-1|once|TRBJ1-2|.
TGCGCCAGCAGCCAAGATGGCGCCAGGTACTCCTCTGACTATGGCTACACCTTC
CASSQDGARYSSDYGYTF